The clone carrying this T cell receptor (beta chain) was seen only once. The sample comes from a study of CD8 T cells in Susac syndrome. V lost 1 base and J 2 bases, leaving 9 bases between the germline ends. This CDR3 spans 14 amino acids. CDR1 and CDR2 (germline): LGHDT, YNNKEL (reference sequence). Random hexamers served to reverse transcribe roughly 0.45 to 1 ug RNA. TCRdb re-called the immunoSEQ multiplex PCR reads with MiXCR, one entry per CDR3 protein. The sample shows some 160,000 distinct CDR3 sequences, approximately 95% of them seen only once. The clonotype comes from a human donor with Susac syndrome. The chain has TRBV3-1 and TRBJ2-7; D not resolved. What was sequenced was CD4+ T cells from PBMCs. The CDR3 sequence is CASSQALGPYEQYF. For the CDR3, the DNA is TGTGCCAGCAGCCAAGCTCTGGGCCCCTACGAGCAGTACTTC.